This TCR beta chain was captured in a study of beta chain features in type 1 diabetes (dated by TCRdb to the late 2010s). With regard to the full study: Mean age, gender distribution, total cell number and subset yield did not differ between patients and healthy donors. A total of roughly 100 million sorted cells were examined across all samples, and the number of cells per subset was strongly correlated with RNA yield. In the study, recently diagnosed type 1 diabetes patients and matched healthy donors were compared on the TCRB repertoires of their sorted circulating CD4+ T cell subsets. Regulatory and stem cell-like memory subsets were obtained from only 8 patients and roughly eight healthy donors, while naive and central memory subsets were obtained from all 28 donors.

Each donor gave one peripheral blood draw, approximately 0.11 L on average, collected into heparinised tubes. A BD FACSAria II and a panel including CD45RO, CCR7, CD25, CD127, CD95 and CD27 were used to sort naive, central memory, regulatory and stem cell-like memory CD4+ T cells. Purity was above 95% for every sorted population. Right away, PBMCs were isolated by Lymphoprep density gradient centrifugation and were stained directly, with no culture step. Samples were stained and sorted in pairs, with one healthy donor and one patient per experiment, so that batch effects were minimized. Ends trimmed: V by 5 bases, J by 7 bases; bases unmatched to a gene: 10. In the germline V gene, CDR1 corresponds to SQVTM and CDR2 to ANQGSEA. Including cysteine and phenylalanine, the CDR3 has 14 amino acids. Of the read, only the CDR3 DNA is kept; its 42 bases are in frame from base 1. The High Capacity cDNA Reverse Transcription Kit was used to reverse transcribe all of the isolated RNA, meaning that expressed TCRB transcripts were what got sequenced. Naive, central memory and regulatory T cell samples underwent deep immunoSEQ sequencing, averaging roughly 3.3 million total reads per sample. After sorted cells were lysed in RLT buffer, RNA was extracted with DNase-treated RNeasy Micro or Mini kits, with the choice depending on cell number. To prevent cross-contamination, every cell subset was processed on its own, while patient and healthy donor samples were processed together. TCRB sequences were amplified from cDNA with the immunoSEQ multiplex PCR, producing 87-bp fragments spanning the CDR3 region. The amplicons were sequenced using the Illumina HiSeq platform. Per the source publication's procedure: Synthetic template baselines were used to correct PCR bias computationally, reads within Hamming distance 2 were collapsed, and singletons that could not be merged were discarded. Reads were aligned against IMGT so that V, D and J genes, CDR3 length and insertions or deletions at six rearrangement sites could be assigned. Within each subset, clonotype counts were normalized to the number of sorted cells before true diversity and Gini coefficients were calculated with the tcR R package. The overlap coefficient, calculated on TCRB nucleotide sequences, was used to measure repertoire sharing. Out-of-frame TCRB sequences from naive cells were analyzed to stand in for the pre-selection repertoire. TCRdb carries this immuneACCESS record with in-frame sequences only. Its versions omit some clonotypes, under half of them owing to an unresolved V gene in the studies checked, with the rest unexplained. The V and J calls and clone size come from that table; D and trimming were worked out from the DNA. This sample lists hundreds of thousands of clones; around 15% were detected once. Together, the top ten hold roughly 0.04% of the sample.

Overall results and qualifications from the work: HLA sub-analyses involved small numbers of individuals, so any influence of HLA type on TCRB rearrangement remained unresolved. Naive, central memory and regulatory TCRB repertoires appeared to be more alike among patients than among healthy donors. A moderate but significant shortening of TCRB CDR3 length was observed in type 1 diabetes patients in all four CD4+ subsets. Shorter templates might have been favored by PCR, but patient and control samples were amplified and corrected together, so both groups would have been affected equally by any skew. Because cDNA rather than genomic DNA was sequenced, highly expressing activated cells could have been over-represented, although no difference in activation and CD3 levels was found between groups. At VDJ recombination sites, type 1 diabetes patients had fewer insertions and more deleted nucleotides, which implies abnormalities in thymic rearrangement.

In this sample, this clone turned up a few times. Its target antigen remains unknown. One base away there is no much larger clone; base qualities are not given. This sequence was found in a man aged 18 to 29 with type 1 diabetes. This chain is built from TRBV29-1 and TRBJ2-7, with TRBD2 identical over 11 junction bases. The specimen was naive CD4+ T cells from blood. The cell subset or site label of this sample denotes: true naive CD4+ T cells. The DNA sequence is as follows: TGCAGCGTTTCTCACCGACTAGCGGGATATGAGCAGTACTTC. Its protein is CSVSHRLAGYEQYF.